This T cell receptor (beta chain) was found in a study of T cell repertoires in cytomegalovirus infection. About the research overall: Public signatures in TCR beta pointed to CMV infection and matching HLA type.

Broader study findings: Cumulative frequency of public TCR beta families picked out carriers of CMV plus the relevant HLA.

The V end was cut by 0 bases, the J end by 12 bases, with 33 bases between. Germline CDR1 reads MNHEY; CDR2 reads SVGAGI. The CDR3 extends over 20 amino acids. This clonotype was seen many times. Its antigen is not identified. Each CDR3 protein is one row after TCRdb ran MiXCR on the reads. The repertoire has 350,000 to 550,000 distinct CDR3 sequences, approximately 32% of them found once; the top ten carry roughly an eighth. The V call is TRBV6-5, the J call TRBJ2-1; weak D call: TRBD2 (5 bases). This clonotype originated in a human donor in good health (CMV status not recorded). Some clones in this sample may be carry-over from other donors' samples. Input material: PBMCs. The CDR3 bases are TGTGCCAGCAGTTACTCGACTTCCCCTCATCCCACTTCTGACGGGGTAGGGCAGTTCTTC. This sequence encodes CASSYSTSPHPTSDGVGQFF.